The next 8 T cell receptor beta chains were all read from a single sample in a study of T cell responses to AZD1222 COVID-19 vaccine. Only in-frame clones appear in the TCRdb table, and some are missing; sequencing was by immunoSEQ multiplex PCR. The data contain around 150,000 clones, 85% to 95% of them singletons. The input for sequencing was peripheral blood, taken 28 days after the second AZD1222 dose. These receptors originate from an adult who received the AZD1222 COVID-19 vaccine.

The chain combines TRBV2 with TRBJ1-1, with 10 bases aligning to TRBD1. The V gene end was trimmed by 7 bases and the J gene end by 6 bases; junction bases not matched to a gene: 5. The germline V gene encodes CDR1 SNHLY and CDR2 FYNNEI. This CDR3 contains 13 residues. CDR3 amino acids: CASIRQGAAEAFF. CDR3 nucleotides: TGTGCCAGCATAAGACAGGGGGCGGCTGAAGCTTTCTTT.

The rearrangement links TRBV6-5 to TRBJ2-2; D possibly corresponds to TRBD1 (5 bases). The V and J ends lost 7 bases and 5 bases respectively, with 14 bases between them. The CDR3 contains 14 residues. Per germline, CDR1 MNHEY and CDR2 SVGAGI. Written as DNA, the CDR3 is TGTGCCAGCAACTCCCAGGGTGGGACCGGGGAGCTGTTTTTT. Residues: CASNSQGGTGELFF.

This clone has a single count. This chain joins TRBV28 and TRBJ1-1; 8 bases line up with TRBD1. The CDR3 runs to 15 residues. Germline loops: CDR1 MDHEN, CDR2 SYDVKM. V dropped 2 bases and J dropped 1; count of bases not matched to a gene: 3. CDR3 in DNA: TGTGCCAGCAGTTTACAGGGGGCGGGGAACACTGAAGCTTTCTTT. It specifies CASSLQGAGNTEAFF.

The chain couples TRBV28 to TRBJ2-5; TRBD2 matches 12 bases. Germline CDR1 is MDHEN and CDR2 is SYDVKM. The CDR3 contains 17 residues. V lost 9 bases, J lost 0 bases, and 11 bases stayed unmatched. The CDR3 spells CASSRARTSGDQETQYF. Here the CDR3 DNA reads TGTGCCAGTTCACGCGCCCGGACTAGCGGGGACCAAGAGACCCAGTACTTC.

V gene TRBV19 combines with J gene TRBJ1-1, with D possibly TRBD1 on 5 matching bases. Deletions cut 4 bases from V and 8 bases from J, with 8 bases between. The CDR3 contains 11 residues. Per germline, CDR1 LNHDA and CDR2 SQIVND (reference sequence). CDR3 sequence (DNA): TGTGCCAGTAGTAGCCGACAGGAAGCTTTCTTT. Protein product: CASSSRQEAFF.

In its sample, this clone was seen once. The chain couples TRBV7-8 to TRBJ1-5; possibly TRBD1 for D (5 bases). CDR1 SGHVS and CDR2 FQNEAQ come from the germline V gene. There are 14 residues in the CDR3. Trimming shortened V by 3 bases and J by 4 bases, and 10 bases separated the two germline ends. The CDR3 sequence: CASSFSRVNQPQHF. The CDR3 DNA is TGTGCCAGCAGCTTCTCCAGGGTTAATCAGCCCCAGCATTTT.

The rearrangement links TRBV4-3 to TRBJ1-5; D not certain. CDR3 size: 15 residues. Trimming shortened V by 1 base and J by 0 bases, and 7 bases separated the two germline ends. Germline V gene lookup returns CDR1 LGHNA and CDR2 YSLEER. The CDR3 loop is CASSQGADSNQPQHF. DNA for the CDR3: TGCGCCAGCAGCCAAGGGGCGGATAGCAATCAGCCCCAGCATTTT.

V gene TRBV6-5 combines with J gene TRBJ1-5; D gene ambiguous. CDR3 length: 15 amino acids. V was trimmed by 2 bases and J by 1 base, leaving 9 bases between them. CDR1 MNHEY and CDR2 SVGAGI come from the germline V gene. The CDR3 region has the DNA TGTGCCAGCAGTTACCGGTCAGAAAGCAATCAGCCCCAGCATTTT. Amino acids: CASSYRSESNQPQHF.